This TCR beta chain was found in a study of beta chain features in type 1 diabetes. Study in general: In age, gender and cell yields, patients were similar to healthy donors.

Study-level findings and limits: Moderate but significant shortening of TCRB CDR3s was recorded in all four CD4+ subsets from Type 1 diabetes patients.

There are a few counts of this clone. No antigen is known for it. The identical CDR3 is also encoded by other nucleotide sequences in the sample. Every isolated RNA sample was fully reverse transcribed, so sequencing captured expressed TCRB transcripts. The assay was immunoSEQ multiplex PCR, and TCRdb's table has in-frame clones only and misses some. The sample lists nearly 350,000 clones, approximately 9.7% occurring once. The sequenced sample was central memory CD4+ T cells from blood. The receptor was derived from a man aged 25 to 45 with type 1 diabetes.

CDR3 bases: TGTGCCTGGAGTCGAAACAATGAGCAGTTCTTC. Amino acid sequence: CAWSRNNEQFF. This chain connects TRBV30 to TRBJ2-1, with D unresolved. This CDR3 region has 11 residues. Trimming took off 2 bases at V and 5 bases at J, with 4 bases between the two ends. Germline V gene data show CDR1 as GTSNPN and CDR2 as SVGIG (reference sequence).